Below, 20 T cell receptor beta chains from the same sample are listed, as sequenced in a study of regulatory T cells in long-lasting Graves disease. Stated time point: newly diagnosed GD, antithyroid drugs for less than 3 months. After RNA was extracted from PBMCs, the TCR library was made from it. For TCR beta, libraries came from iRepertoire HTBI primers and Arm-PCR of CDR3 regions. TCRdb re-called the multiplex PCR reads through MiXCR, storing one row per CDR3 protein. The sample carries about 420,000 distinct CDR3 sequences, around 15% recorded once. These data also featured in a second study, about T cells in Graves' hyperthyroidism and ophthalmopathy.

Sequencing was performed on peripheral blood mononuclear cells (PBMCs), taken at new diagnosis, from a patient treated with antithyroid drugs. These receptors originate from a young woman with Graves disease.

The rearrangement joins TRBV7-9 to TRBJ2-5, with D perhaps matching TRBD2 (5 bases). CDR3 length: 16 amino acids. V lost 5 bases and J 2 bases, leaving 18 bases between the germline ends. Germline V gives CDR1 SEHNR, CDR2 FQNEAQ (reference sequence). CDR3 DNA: TGTGCCAGCAGCCCCGCGCCGGGGTGGCAGCAAGAGACCCAGTACTTC. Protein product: CASSPAPGWQQETQYF.

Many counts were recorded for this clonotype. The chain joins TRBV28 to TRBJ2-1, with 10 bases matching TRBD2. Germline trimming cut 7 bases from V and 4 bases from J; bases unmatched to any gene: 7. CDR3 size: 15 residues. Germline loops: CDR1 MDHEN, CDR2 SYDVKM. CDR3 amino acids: CASKPGLALYNEQFF. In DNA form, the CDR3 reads TGTGCCAGCAAACCGGGACTAGCGTTGTACAATGAGCAGTTCTTC.

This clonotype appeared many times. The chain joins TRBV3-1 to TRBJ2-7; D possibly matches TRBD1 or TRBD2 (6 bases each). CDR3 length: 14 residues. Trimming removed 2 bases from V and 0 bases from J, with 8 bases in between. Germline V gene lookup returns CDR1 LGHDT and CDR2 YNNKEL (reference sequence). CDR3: CASSQWGASYEQYF. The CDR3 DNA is TGTGCCAGCAGCCAATGGGGGGCCTCCTACGAGCAGTACTTC.

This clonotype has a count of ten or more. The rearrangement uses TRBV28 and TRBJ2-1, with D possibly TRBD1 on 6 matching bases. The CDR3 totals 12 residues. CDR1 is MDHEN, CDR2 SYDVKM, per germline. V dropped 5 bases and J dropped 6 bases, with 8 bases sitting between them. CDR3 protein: CASSEGGNEQFF. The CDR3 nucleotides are TGTGCCAGCAGTGAAGGGGGCAATGAGCAGTTCTTC.

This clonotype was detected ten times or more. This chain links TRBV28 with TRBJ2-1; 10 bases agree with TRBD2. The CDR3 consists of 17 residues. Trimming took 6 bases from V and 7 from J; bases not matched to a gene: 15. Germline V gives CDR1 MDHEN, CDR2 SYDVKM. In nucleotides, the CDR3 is TGTGCCAGCAGCCCGCACCTCACTAGCGGGATTGGTAATGAGCAGTTCTTC. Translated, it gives CASSPHLTSGIGNEQFF.

The DNA of the CDR3 is TGCGCCAGCAGCTTCCGGACTAGCGGGAGCGGCGATGAGCAGTTCTTC. Its translation: CASSFRTSGSGDEQFF. This sequence joins TRBV5-1 and TRBJ2-1; TRBD2 matches at 13 bases. CDR1 is SGHRS, CDR2 YFSETQ, per germline. Trimming removed 2 bases from V and 8 bases from J; junction bases left unmatched: 7. The CDR3 is made up of 16 amino acids.

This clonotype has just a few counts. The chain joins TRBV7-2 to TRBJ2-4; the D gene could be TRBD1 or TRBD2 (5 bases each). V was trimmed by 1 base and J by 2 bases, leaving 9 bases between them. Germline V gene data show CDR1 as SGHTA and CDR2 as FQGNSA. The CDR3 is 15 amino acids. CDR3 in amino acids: CASSLGGATKNIQYF. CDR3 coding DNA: TGTGCCAGCAGCTTAGGAGGGGCTACCAAAAACATTCAGTACTTC.

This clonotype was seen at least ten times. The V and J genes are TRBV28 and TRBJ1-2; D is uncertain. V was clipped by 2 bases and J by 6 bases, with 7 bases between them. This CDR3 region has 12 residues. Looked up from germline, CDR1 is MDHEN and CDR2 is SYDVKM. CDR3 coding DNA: TGTGCCAGCAGTTTAGCCAGAAATGGCTACACCTTC. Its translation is CASSLARNGYTF.

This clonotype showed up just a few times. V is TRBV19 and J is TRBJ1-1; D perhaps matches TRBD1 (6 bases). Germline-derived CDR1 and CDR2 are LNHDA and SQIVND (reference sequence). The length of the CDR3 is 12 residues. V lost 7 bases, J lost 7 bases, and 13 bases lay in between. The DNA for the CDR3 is TGTGCCAGTACCTTTCAGGGGATTGAAGCTTTCTTT. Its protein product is CASTFQGIEAFF.

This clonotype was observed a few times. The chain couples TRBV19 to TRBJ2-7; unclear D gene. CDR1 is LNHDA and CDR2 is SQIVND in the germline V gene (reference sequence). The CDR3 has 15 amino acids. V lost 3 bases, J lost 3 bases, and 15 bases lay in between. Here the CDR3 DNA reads TGTGCCAGTAGTATTGTGTTTGCGGACCTCTACGAGCAGTACTTC. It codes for CASSIVFADLYEQYF.

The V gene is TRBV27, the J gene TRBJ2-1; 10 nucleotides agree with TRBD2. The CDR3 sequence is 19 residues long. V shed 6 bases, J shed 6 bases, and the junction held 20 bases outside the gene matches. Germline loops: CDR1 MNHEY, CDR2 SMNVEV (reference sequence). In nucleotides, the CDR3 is TGTGCCAGCAGCCCTAATCCCGGGACTAGCGACCCTCAAGGCAATGAGCAGTTCTTC. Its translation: CASSPNPGTSDPQGNEQFF.

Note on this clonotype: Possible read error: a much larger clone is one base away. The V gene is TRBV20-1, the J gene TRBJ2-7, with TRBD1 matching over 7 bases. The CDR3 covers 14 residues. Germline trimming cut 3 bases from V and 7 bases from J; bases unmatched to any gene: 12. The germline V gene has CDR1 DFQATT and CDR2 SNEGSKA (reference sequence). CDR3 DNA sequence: TGCAGTGCTAGTTTCGGGACAGCCTACAATGAGCAGTACTTC. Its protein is CSASFGTAYNEQYF.

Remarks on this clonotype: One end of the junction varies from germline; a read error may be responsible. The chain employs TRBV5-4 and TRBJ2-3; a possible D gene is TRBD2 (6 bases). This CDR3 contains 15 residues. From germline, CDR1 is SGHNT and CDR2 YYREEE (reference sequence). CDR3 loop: CTSSLAGPSVDTQYF. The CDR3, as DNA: TGTACCAGCAGCTTGGCGGGACCCTCGGTAGATACGCAGTATTTT. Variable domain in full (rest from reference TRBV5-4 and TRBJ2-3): ETGVTQSPTHLIKTRGQQVTLRCSSQSGHNTVSWYQQALGQGPQFIFQYYREEENGRGNFPPRFSGLQFPNYSSELNVNALELDDSALYLCTSSLAGPSVDTQYFGPGTRLTVL.

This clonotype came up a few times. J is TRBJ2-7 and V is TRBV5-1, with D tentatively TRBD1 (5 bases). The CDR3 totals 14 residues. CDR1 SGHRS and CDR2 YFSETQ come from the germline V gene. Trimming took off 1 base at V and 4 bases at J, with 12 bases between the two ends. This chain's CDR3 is CASSLTRTTYEQYF. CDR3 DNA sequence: TGCGCCAGCAGCTTGACCCGGACAACGTACGAGCAGTACTTC.

The CDR3 sequence: CSVEVRAYEQYF. The CDR3 nucleotides are TGCAGCGTTGAAGTCAGGGCGTACGAGCAGTACTTC. The V and J genes are TRBV29-1 and TRBJ2-7, with a possible D match to TRBD1 (5 bases). The V and J ends lost 1 base and 4 bases respectively, with 8 bases between them. There are 12 residues in the CDR3. Germline CDR1 SQVTM, CDR2 ANQGSEA.

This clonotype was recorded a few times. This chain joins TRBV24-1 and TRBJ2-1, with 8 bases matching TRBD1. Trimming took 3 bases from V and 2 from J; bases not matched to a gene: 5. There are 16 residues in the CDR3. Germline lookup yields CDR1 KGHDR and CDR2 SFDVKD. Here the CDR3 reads CATSDPRTGTYNEQFF. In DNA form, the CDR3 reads TGTGCCACCAGTGATCCTCGGACAGGGACCTACAATGAGCAGTTCTTC.

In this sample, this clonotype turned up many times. DNA for the CDR3: TGTGCCAGCAGCTCCGAGGGACAGGGCACTGAAGCTTTCTTT. This sequence encodes CASSSEGQGTEAFF. The chain employs TRBV7-3 and TRBJ1-1, with 9 bases identical to TRBD1. V gave up 4 bases and J gave up 4 bases; unmatched junction bases: 4. The germline V gene has CDR1 SGHTA and CDR2 FQGTGA. The CDR3 runs 14 residues.

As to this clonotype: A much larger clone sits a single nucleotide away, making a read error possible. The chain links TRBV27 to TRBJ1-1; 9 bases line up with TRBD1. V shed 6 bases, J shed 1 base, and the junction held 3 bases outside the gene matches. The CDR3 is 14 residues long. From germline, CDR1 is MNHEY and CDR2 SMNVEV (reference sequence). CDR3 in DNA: TGTGCCAGCAGATGGGGACAGGGGAACACTGAAGCTTTCTTT. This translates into CASRWGQGNTEAFF.

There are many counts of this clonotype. CDR3 coding DNA: TGCGCCAGCAGCTTCTTCGCGGGAGAGGGCTACGAGCAGTACTTC. It translates to CASSFFAGEGYEQYF. The chain couples TRBV5-1 to TRBJ2-7, with TRBD2 matching 7 bases. The CDR3 contains 15 residues. Unmatched junction bases numbered 8, after V lost 2 bases and J lost 3 bases. Germline V gene lookup returns CDR1 SGHRS and CDR2 YFSETQ. Combining the CDR3 with reference TRBV5-1 and TRBJ2-7 gives the whole variable domain KAGVTQTPRYLIKTRGQQVTLSCSPISGHRSVSWYQQTPGQGLQFLFEYFSETQRNKGNFPGRFSGRQFSNSRSEMNVSTLELGDSALYLCASSFFAGEGYEQYFGPGTRLTVT.

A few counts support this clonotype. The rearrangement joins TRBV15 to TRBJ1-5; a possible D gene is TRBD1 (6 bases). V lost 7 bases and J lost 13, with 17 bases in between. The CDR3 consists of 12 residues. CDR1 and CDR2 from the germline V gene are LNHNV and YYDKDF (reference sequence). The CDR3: CATTTEGGDQHF. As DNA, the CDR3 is TGTGCCACCACCACCGAGGGGGGGGATCAGCATTTT.